The T cell receptor (beta chain) under discussion was sequenced for a study of blood T cell repertoires in COVID-19. Study-level background: Sites in the United States, Italy and Spain provided acute and convalescent COVID-19 samples. PBMCs, B-cell-depleted T cells, or T cells provided the cDNA or gDNA that made up the material.

Original analysis: Reference gene primer amplification gave nucleated cell count estimates. The repertoire was sequenced with immunoSEQ multiplex PCR; TCRdb's copy has only in-frame clones and lacks some. V, J and clone size were drawn from that table, and D and trimming were deduced from the DNA. The table records some 250,000 clones, about 86% of them present only once. This clone showed up just a few times. The germline V gene encodes CDR1 ENHRY and CDR2 SYGVKD. There are 15 residues in the CDR3. V trimming: 6 bases; J trimming: 5 bases; junction bases outside the gene matches: 8. The rearrangement joins TRBV10-3 to TRBJ2-7, with 12 bases matching TRBD2. The receptor comes from a woman aged 55-70 years with active or convalescent COVID-19. Sequenced input: peripheral blood. The CDR3 protein is CAIRILAGGRNEQYF. CDR3 sequence (DNA): TGTGCCATCAGGATACTAGCGGGGGGTCGGAACGAGCAGTACTTC.